Below, one T cell receptor (beta chain) is given with its context. Its antigen remains unidentified. Time point noted: approximately 10-day in vitro stimulation with candidate neoantigen peptide 4. Cells were stimulated 10 days with each of roughly 7 ELISpot-reactive neoantigens. Baseline for clone expansion was a parallel culture with no peptide. V dropped 6 bases and J dropped 1 base, with 10 bases sitting between them. The CDR3 runs to 13 residues. From germline, CDR1 is SEHNR and CDR2 FQNEAQ (reference sequence). The data derive from a study of PD-1 blockade in mismatch repair-deficient tumors. Study-level findings and limits: Tumor-resident clones, often undetectable pretreatment in blood, expanded then contracted after pembrolizumab. Three of seven peptides expanded clones, giving 120 to 150 unique blood TCRs.

Profiled with immunoSEQ multiplex PCR; TCRdb holds only in-frame clones, not every one. The sample lists about 14,000 clones; less than 90% were seen once. Sample: cells cultured in vitro, taken from a patient treated with pembrolizumab. The TCR was taken from an adult with mismatch repair-deficient cancer. V usage is TRBV7-9 and J usage is TRBJ2-7, with D possibly TRBD1 on 6 matching bases. The CDR3 protein is CASRQGNSYEQYF. The CDR3 DNA sequence: TGTGCCAGCAGACAGGGAAATTCCTACGAGCAGTACTTC.